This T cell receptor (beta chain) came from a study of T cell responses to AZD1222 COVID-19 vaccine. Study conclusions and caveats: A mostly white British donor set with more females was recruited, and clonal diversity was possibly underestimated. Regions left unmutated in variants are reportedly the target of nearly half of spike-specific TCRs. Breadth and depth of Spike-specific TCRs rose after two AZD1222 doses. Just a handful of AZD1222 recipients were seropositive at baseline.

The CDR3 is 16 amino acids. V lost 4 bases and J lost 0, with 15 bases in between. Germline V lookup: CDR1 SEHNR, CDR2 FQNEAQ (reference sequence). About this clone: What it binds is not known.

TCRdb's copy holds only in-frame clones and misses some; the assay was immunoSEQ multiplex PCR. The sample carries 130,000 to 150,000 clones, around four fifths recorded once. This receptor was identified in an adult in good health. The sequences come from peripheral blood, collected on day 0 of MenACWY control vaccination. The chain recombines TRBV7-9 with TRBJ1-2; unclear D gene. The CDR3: CASSSEGAAANYGYTF. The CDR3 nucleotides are TGTGCCAGCAGCTCCGAGGGTGCAGCAGCTAACTATGGCTACACCTTC.